Listed here are 3 T cell receptor beta chains from one sample, sequenced in a study of molecular identifiers for immune sequencing clone quantification. TCRdb fed the PCR reads into MiXCR, producing one record per CDR3 protein. Here the sample spans about 60,000 distinct CDR3 sequences, around 17% being singletons. Sequencing was carried out using naive CD8+ T cells from blood, with Jurkat cell RNA spiked in. Subset indicated: FACS-sorted CD8+CD4-CCR7+CD45RA+ naive T cells. The origin of the receptors is a human donor in good health. Some libraries in this study had Jurkat cell RNA spiked in.

About this clonotype: A much larger clone differs by one base, so this may be a read error. The chain recombines TRBV29-1 with TRBJ2-3, with a possible D match to TRBD1 (5 bases). Germline V gene sequence: CDR1 SQVTM, CDR2 ANQGSEA. The CDR3 covers 14 residues. The CDR3 loop reads CNVETGTSTDTQYF. Written as DNA, the CDR3 is TGCAACGTTGAAACAGGAACTAGCACAGATACGCAGTATTTT.

The gene calls are TRBV28 and TRBJ2-3, with 12 positions matching TRBD2. This CDR3 is built from 15 residues. V was clipped by 11 bases and J by 3 bases; unmatched bases: 9. Per the germline V gene, CDR1 is MDHEN and CDR2 is SYDVKM. The CDR3 DNA sequence: TGTGCCGGTCAGGGACTAGCGGGTTCAACAGATACGCAGTATTTT. This gives the protein CAGQGLAGSTDTQYF.

The chain carries TRBV24-1 and TRBJ2-5, with 9 bases identical to TRBD2. V shed 6 bases and J 2 bases; nucleotides not matched to a gene: 12. Per germline, CDR1 KGHDR and CDR2 SFDVKD. This CDR3 is 17 amino acids long. The CDR3 loop reads CATSSPNTSGRQETQYF. In nucleotides, the CDR3 is TGTGCCACCAGTAGCCCCAATACTAGCGGGCGTCAAGAGACCCAGTACTTC.